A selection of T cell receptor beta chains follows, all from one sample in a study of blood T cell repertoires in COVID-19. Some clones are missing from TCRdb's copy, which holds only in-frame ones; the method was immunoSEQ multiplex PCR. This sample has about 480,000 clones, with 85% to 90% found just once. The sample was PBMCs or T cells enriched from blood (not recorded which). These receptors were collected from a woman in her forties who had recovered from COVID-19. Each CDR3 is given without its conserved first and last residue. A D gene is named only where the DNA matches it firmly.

CDR3 protein: ASSSRLVLGVGDTQY; V gene: TRBV13; J gene: TRBJ2-3; CDR3 length: 15; D gene: .
CDR3 protein: ASSSAGVSGANVLT; V gene: TRBV3-1/TRBV3-2; J gene: TRBJ2-6; CDR3 length: 14; D gene: TRBD2
CDR3 protein: ASSFGTGGNQPQH; V gene: TRBV27; J gene: TRBJ1-5; CDR3 length: 13; D gene: TRBD1
CDR3 protein: ASSRGQGYGYT; V gene: TRBV19; J gene: TRBJ1-2; CDR3 length: 11; D gene: TRBD1
CDR3 protein: ASTKGGALGTDTQY; V gene: TRBV10-2; J gene: TRBJ2-3; CDR3 length: 14; D gene: .
CDR3 protein: ASSAGRGTEAF; V gene: TRBV6-4; J gene: TRBJ1-1; CDR3 length: 11; D gene: .
CDR3 protein: AIRLRLNTDTQY; V gene: TRBV27; J gene: TRBJ2-3; CDR3 length: 12; D gene: .
CDR3 protein: SGHQDYGYT; V gene: TRBV20-1; J gene: TRBJ1-2; CDR3 length: 9; D gene: .
CDR3 protein: ASQGAQETQY; V gene: TRBV6-5; J gene: TRBJ2-5; CDR3 length: 10; D gene: TRBD1
CDR3 protein: ASSLIGGQGNGYT; V gene: TRBV27; J gene: TRBJ1-2; CDR3 length: 13; D gene: .
CDR3 protein: ATSEPYKDRDGYT; V gene: TRBV24-1; J gene: TRBJ1-2; CDR3 length: 13; D gene: TRBD1
CDR3 protein: ASSGGEQEAGNTIY; V gene: TRBV5-4; J gene: TRBJ1-3; CDR3 length: 14; D gene: .
CDR3 protein: ASSSTRQGVGYGYT; V gene: TRBV7-8; J gene: TRBJ1-2; CDR3 length: 14; D gene: TRBD1
CDR3 protein: ASSLGRGDYGYT; V gene: TRBV5-1; J gene: TRBJ1-2; CDR3 length: 12; D gene: .
CDR3 protein: ASSQLGQADGYT; V gene: TRBV5-1; J gene: TRBJ1-2; CDR3 length: 12; D gene: .
CDR3 protein: ASSQVGRGYGYT; V gene: TRBV3-1/TRBV3-2; J gene: TRBJ1-2; CDR3 length: 12; D gene: .
CDR3 protein: ASSVNRGPDGYT; V gene: TRBV9; J gene: TRBJ1-2; CDR3 length: 12; D gene: TRBD1
CDR3 protein: ASDGYRQMQPQH; V gene: TRBV6-5; J gene: TRBJ1-5; CDR3 length: 12; D gene: .